Listed here are 9 T cell receptor beta chains from one sample, sequenced in a study of T cell repertoires in cytomegalovirus infection (dated by TCRdb to the late 2010s). Reading the label with the study, this specimen's treatment or condition is: in vitro stimulation with specific CMV peptide epitopes to enrich CMV-specific T cells. For sequencing, an Illumina HiSeq 1500 was employed. Using fastp trimming at Q25 and MiXCR clonotype assembly, TCRdb reanalyzed the public sequencing data and kept in-frame beta chains. Rows are unified per CDR3 protein, each entry keeping the most common DNA and genes. Present in this sample are approximately 1,000,000 distinct CDR3 sequences, roughly 30% of which were seen just once. Jointly, the top ten make up 13% of the sample. These receptors lack a known antigen. The sequencing used cultured CD8+ T cells from PBMCs, collected from culture after CMV antigen stimulation. The receptors derive from a human donor in good health (CMV status not recorded). Some clones in this sample may be carry-over from other donors' samples.

The chain joins TRBV4-1 to TRBJ1-5, with D perhaps TRBD1 (5 bases). The V gene lost 0 bases and the J gene lost 7 bases, with 13 bases spanning the gap. The CDR3 contains 15 residues. CDR1 and CDR2 from the germline V gene are MGHRA and YSYEKL. CDR3 loop: CASSQDRGRAQPQHF. Written as DNA, the CDR3 is TGCGCCAGCAGCCAAGATCGGGGCAGGGCACAGCCCCAGCATTTT.

This clonotype was seen only a few times. This sequence joins TRBV20-1 and TRBJ1-6; TRBD1 is a possible D gene (6 bases). Germline values: CDR1 DFQATT, CDR2 SNEGSKA (reference sequence). The CDR3 runs 20 residues. V lost 6 bases and J 3 bases, leaving 30 bases between the germline ends. The CDR3 spells CSALSSKGMITGSYNSPLHF. The CDR3 bases are TGCAGTGCCCTTAGTAGTAAGGGGATGATAACAGGGAGCTATAATTCACCCCTCCACTTT.

Of note for this clonotype: A much larger clone is a single base away; this may be a read error. The V and J genes are TRBV7-4 and TRBJ2-3, with D perhaps matching TRBD1 or TRBD2 (6 bases each). Trimming stripped 4 bases from V and 2 bases from J, with 19 bases between. This CDR3 spans 17 amino acids. Germline V gene sequence: CDR1 SGHVT, CDR2 SQSDAQ. CDR3 amino acids: CASSWGLGGANTDTQYF. The CDR3 nucleotides read TGTGCCAGCAGCTGGGGGCTAGGAGGGGCCAACACAGATACGCAGTATTTT. Combining the CDR3 with reference TRBV7-4 and TRBJ2-3 gives the whole variable domain GAGVSQSPRYKVAKRGRDVALRCDSISGHVTLYWYRQTLGQGSEVLTYSQSDAQRDKSGRPSGRFSAERPERSVSTLKIQRTEQGDSAVYLCASSWGLGGANTDTQYFGPGTRLTVL.

This clonotype was counted many times. The CDR3 loop reads CASSTLTSRGNEQFF. The DNA for the CDR3 is TGTGCCAGCAGTACCTTGACAAGCCGGGGGAATGAGCAGTTCTTC. The V call is TRBV6-1, the J call TRBJ2-1; maybe TRBD2 (6 bases). The CDR3 runs to 15 residues. V lost 5 bases and J 7 bases, leaving 18 bases between the germline ends. Germline loops: CDR1 MNHNS, CDR2 SASEGT.

This chain joins TRBV5-1 and TRBJ2-1, with 7 bases lining up with TRBD2. The J segment lost 7 bases and the V segment lost 6 bases, leaving 13 bases of the junction unmatched. This CDR3 contains 15 residues. Per the germline V gene, CDR1 is SGHRS and CDR2 is YFSETQ. The CDR3 DNA is TGCGCCAGCACGACTAGCAACCCGGGAGGAAATGAGCAGTTCTTC. Protein: CASTTSNPGGNEQFF.

The genes are TRBV7-2 and TRBJ1-1; maybe TRBD1 (6 bases). CDR3 length: 15 residues. Per germline, CDR1 SGHTA and CDR2 FQGNSA. V gave up 5 bases and J gave up 1 base, with 14 bases separating them. The CDR3 DNA reads as TGTGCCAGCAGCCTAAACAGGGCGGAGAACACTGAAGCTTTCTTT. Protein product: CASSLNRAENTEAFF.

This clonotype was seen a handful of times. In DNA form, the CDR3 reads TGTGCCAGCAGCCACAAATCGGGGGCCCACGAGCAGTACGTC. This encodes CASSHKSGAHEQYV. This chain connects TRBV6-1 to TRBJ2-7; D may correspond to TRBD1 or TRBD2 (6 bases each). Germline lookup yields CDR1 MNHNS and CDR2 SASEGT. The CDR3 length is 14 residues. With 6 bases removed from V and 5 bases from J, the gap between germline ends came to 17 bases.

In its sample, this clonotype was seen a few times. The V and J genes are TRBV27 and TRBJ1-1; 7 bases match TRBD1. Losses at the gene ends were 8 bases for V and 2 bases for J; bases not matched to a gene: 8. Germline V gene lookup returns CDR1 MNHEY and CDR2 SMNVEV (reference sequence). The CDR3 is made up of 14 amino acids. CDR3 DNA: TGTGCCAGCTATAGGCGAGGGGGCAACACTGAAGCTTTCTTT. Protein: CASYRRGGNTEAFF.

This clonotype was seen ten or more times. The rearrangement joins TRBV7-8 to TRBJ1-5, with a weak D call TRBD1 (5 bases). V lost 7 bases to trimming and J lost 4 bases, with 11 bases between them. The CDR3 totals 13 residues. CDR1 is SGHVS, CDR2 FQNEAQ, per germline. The CDR3 sequence: CASNLGGNQPQHF. CDR3 coding DNA: TGTGCCAGCAATCTCGGGGGGAATCAGCCCCAGCATTTT.